Each of the 29 T cell receptor beta chains below was sequenced from the same sample in a study of T cells in Graves' hyperthyroidism and ophthalmopathy (dated 2019 in TCRdb). The library was generated by multiplex PCR. Sequencer: Illumina HiSeq 2000. Amplification of TCR beta CDR3 regions was carried out from RNA transcripts. The TCR CDR3 was subjected to a first round of RT-PCR using the HTBI primer set and the Qiagen OneStep RT-PCR kit. TCRdb redid the processing of the public reads, applying fastp at Q25 and MiXCR, and retained in-frame beta chains. Each CDR3 protein gets just one entry, which takes the most common genes and DNA from the rows behind it. Counted in this sample were under 350,000 distinct CDR3 sequences; 18% of them appeared once. The ten largest make up 45% to 55% of the sample. Sequencing was done on a sample of blood. Receptors originate from a woman in her forties or fifties with Graves' hyperthyroidism.

The chain carries TRBV5-1 and TRBJ2-1; 9 bases agree with TRBD2. The trim removed 5 bases at V and 8 bases at J, leaving 11 bases unmatched. The CDR3 extends over 15 amino acids. CDR1 is SGHRS and CDR2 is YFSETQ in the germline V gene. The CDR3 region has the DNA TGCGCCAGCAGACGCGGCGGGAGGGCCTCCTATGAGCAGTTCTTC. It codes for CASRRGGRASYEQFF.

This clonotype was detected ten times or more. The chain has TRBV30 and TRBJ2-7, with 8 bases that match TRBD2. After removal of 3 bases from V and 1 base from J, the junction contained 11 bases not matched to a gene. The CDR3 extends over 16 amino acids. Germline V gene sequence: CDR1 GTSNPN, CDR2 SVGIG (reference sequence). CDR3 sequence: CAWRARSGLESYEQYF. CDR3 DNA sequence: TGTGCCTGGAGAGCCCGATCGGGACTAGAATCCTACGAGCAGTACTTC.

Ten or more counts support this clonotype. The chain joins TRBV7-2 to TRBJ1-1; D perhaps matches TRBD1 (5 bases). V gave up 1 base and J gave up 4 bases, with 13 bases separating them. This CDR3 comprises 15 residues. In germline, CDR1 is SGHTA, CDR2 FQGNSA. The DNA for the CDR3 is TGTGCCAGCAGCTTAGGGTTTGCGGGACGCACTGAAGCTTTCTTT. Encoded protein: CASSLGFAGRTEAFF.

This clonotype came up many times. The chain links TRBV2 to TRBJ1-1; no definite D call. The CDR3 runs to 10 residues. V lost 6 bases and J lost 7, with 6 bases in between. CDR1 is SNHLY and CDR2 is FYNNEI in the germline V gene. CDR3 DNA sequence: TGTGCCAGCAGGGGGATTGAAGCTTTCTTT. It yields the protein CASRGIEAFF.

The chain links TRBV5-1 to TRBJ2-1; D gene ambiguous. V lost 0 bases, J lost 5 bases, and 15 bases lay in between. The CDR3 totals 16 residues. Germline V lookup: CDR1 SGHRS, CDR2 YFSETQ. CDR3: CASSLAPSLTNNEQFF. The DNA of the CDR3 is TGCGCCAGCAGCTTGGCCCCGTCACTAACCAACAATGAGCAGTTCTTC. Supplemented by reference TRBV5-1 and TRBJ2-1, the full variable domain reads KAGVTQTPRYLIKTRGQQVTLSCSPISGHRSVSWYQQTPGQGLQFLFEYFSETQRNKGNFPGRFSGRQFSNSRSEMNVSTLELGDSALYLCASSLAPSLTNNEQFFGPGTRLTVL.

This clonotype came up a few times. This sequence joins TRBV6-1 and TRBJ1-6; D gene unclear. The germline gives CDR1 MNHNS, CDR2 SASEGT. The CDR3 is 14 residues long. Between the trimmed V and J ends, which lost 3 bases and 4 bases, there was a span of 7 bases. CDR3 nucleotides: TGTGCCAGCAGTGATGGGCGATATAATTCACCCCTCCACTTT. This gives the protein CASSDGRYNSPLHF.

The rearrangement joins TRBV7-3 to TRBJ2-1; D possibly corresponds to TRBD2 (7 bases). Germline CDR1 and CDR2: SGHTA and FQGTGA. CDR3 length: 15 amino acids. The V end was cut by 5 bases, the J end by 7 bases, with 18 bases between. The CDR3 sequence: CASSPWGGEWNEQFF. CDR3 coding DNA: TGTGCCAGCAGCCCGTGGGGGGGCGAGTGGAATGAGCAGTTCTTC.

The V gene is TRBV5-1, the J gene TRBJ2-7; D unresolved. Deletions cut 3 bases from V and 1 base from J, with 11 bases between. The CDR3 runs to 14 residues. Germline CDR1 reads SGHRS; CDR2 reads YFSETQ. The CDR3 bases are TGCGCCAGCAGCTCCCAGCCTTTTTCCTACGAGCAGTACTTC. This gives the protein CASSSQPFSYEQYF.

This clonotype was seen repeatedly, ten times or more. The chain links TRBV3-1 to TRBJ1-1; maybe TRBD1 (5 bases). V was trimmed by 1 base and J by 3 bases, leaving 12 bases between them. The CDR3 is 15 amino acids. CDR1 is LGHDT, CDR2 YNNKEL, per germline (reference sequence). CDR3 protein: CASSQVMKGDTEAFF. In nucleotides, the CDR3 is TGTGCCAGCAGCCAAGTAATGAAAGGGGACACTGAAGCTTTCTTT.

In its sample, this clonotype was seen many times. The rearrangement joins TRBV6-1 to TRBJ2-6; 7 bases align to TRBD1. Germline V gene sequence: CDR1 MNHNS, CDR2 SASEGT. The CDR3 loop spans 15 amino acids. The trim removed 5 bases at V and 4 bases at J, leaving 5 bases unmatched. In nucleotides, the CDR3 is TGTGCCAGCAGTTTAGGGACAGCCGGGGCCAACGTCCTGACTTTC. Its translation: CASSLGTAGANVLTF.

This clonotype was counted between two and nine times. This chain joins TRBV15 and TRBJ1-1; a weak D match, TRBD1 (6 bases). CDR1 is LNHNV and CDR2 is YYDKDF in the germline V gene (reference sequence). Trimming cost V 1 base and J 5 bases, with 11 bases left between them. The CDR3 extends over 14 amino acids. The CDR3 reads CATSRVGGATEAFF. CDR3 nucleotides: TGTGCCACCAGCAGAGTAGGGGGGGCGACTGAAGCTTTCTTT.

This clonotype was detected only a few times. V and J are TRBV14 and TRBJ2-1; D may be TRBD2 (6 bases). Germline V gene sequence: CDR1 SGHDN, CDR2 FVKESK. The CDR3 covers 16 residues. The V end was cut by 7 bases, the J end by 0 bases, with 16 bases between. In DNA form, the CDR3 reads TGTGCCAGCAACCGCGGAATCGGGAGCTCCTACAATGAGCAGTTCTTC. It is translated as CASNRGIGSSYNEQFF. Full variable domain (missing parts from reference TRBV14 and TRBJ2-1): EAGVTQFPSHSVIEKGQTVTLRCDPISGHDNLYWYRRVMGKEIKFLLHFVKESKQDESGMPNNRFLAERTGGTYSTLKVQPAELEDSGVYFCASNRGIGSSYNEQFFGPGTRLTVL.

V and J are TRBV5-1 and TRBJ1-1; D is undetermined. V lost 0 bases to trimming and J lost 1 base, with 7 bases between them. The CDR3 is 14 amino acids. CDR1 SGHRS and CDR2 YFSETQ come from the germline V gene. For the CDR3, the DNA is TGCGCCAGCAGCTTGGCAACAGAGAACACTGAAGCTTTCTTT. It encodes CASSLATENTEAFF.

The chain carries TRBV7-8 and TRBJ2-7; 10 nucleotides agree with TRBD2. Unmatched junction bases numbered 9, after V lost 5 bases and J lost 5 bases. The CDR3 is made up of 15 amino acids. Germline loops: CDR1 SGHVS, CDR2 FQNEAQ. The CDR3 protein is CASSRHVAGGNEQYF. The CDR3 nucleotides read TGTGCCAGCAGCCGTCACGTAGCGGGAGGAAACGAGCAGTACTTC.

This clonotype was observed many times. The gene calls are TRBV6-1 and TRBJ2-7, with D tentatively TRBD1 or TRBD2 (6 bases each). The CDR3 sequence is 13 residues long. Looked up from germline, CDR1 is MNHNS and CDR2 is SASEGT. V lost 8 bases to trimming and J lost 3 bases, with 14 bases between them. The chain's CDR3 is CASHVGGHYEQYF. The CDR3 DNA sequence: TGTGCCAGCCACGTGGGGGGACACTACGAGCAGTACTTC.

The CDR3 loop is CASSAPALNYGYTF. The CDR3 nucleotides are TGTGCCAGCAGCGCCCCGGCCCTAAACTATGGCTACACCTTC. The V gene is TRBV3-1, the J gene TRBJ1-2, with no clear D. Between the trimmed V and J ends, which lost 5 bases and 2 bases, there was a span of 12 bases. There are 14 residues in the CDR3. Germline V gene data show CDR1 as LGHDT and CDR2 as YNNKEL (reference sequence).

This clonotype was seen at least ten times. The V call is TRBV12-3 or TRBV12-4, the J call TRBJ2-3; 9 bases agree with TRBD2. The trim removed 10 bases at V and 0 bases at J, leaving 11 bases unmatched. The CDR3 has 16 residues. This CDR3 is CATQASGVSSTDTQYF. The CDR3 bases are TGTGCCACCCAGGCTAGCGGGGTGTCTAGCACAGATACGCAGTATTTT.

Note on this clonotype: The junction and the germline gene differ at one end; a read error may be behind it. The V and J genes are TRBV15 and TRBJ2-1; possible D gene TRBD2, 7 bases. This CDR3 spans 16 amino acids. Germline V gene data show CDR1 as LNHNV and CDR2 as YYDKDF (reference sequence). CDR3 sequence: CPTSVRGGVSYNEQFF. CDR3 bases: TGTCCCACCAGCGTTCGAGGGGGGGTCTCCTACAATGAGCAGTTCTTC.

This clonotype was counted only a few times. The rearrangement joins TRBV7-8 to TRBJ1-2; a weak D match, TRBD1 (5 bases). Deletions cut 2 bases from V and 2 bases from J, with 30 bases between. There are 21 residues in the CDR3. Germline-derived CDR1 and CDR2 are SGHVS and FQNEAQ. CDR3 sequence: CASSLNDRIGHILLGNYGYTF. CDR3 DNA: TGTGCCAGCAGCTTAAATGATCGCATCGGACACATCCTCTTGGGAAACTATGGCTACACCTTC. The whole variable domain, filled in from reference TRBV7-8 and TRBJ1-2, reads GAGVSQSPRYKVAKRGQDVALRCDPISGHVSLFWYQQALGQGPEFLTYFQNEAQLDKSGLPSDRFFAERPEGSVSTLKIQRTQQEDSAVYLCASSLNDRIGHILLGNYGYTFGSGTRLTVV.

This clonotype was seen more than once but under ten times. The J gene is TRBJ1-2, the V gene TRBV6-6; unclear D gene. Germline assignment: CDR1 MNHNY and CDR2 SVGAGI (reference sequence). V shed 1 base and J shed 7 bases, with 13 bases lying between them. The CDR3 contains 14 residues. CDR3 loop: CASSYFGPKSGYTF. The CDR3 nucleotides are TGTGCCAGCAGTTACTTTGGCCCAAAATCTGGCTACACCTTC.

This clonotype was picked up a small number of times. The V gene is TRBV28, the J gene TRBJ2-2, with D perhaps TRBD1 or TRBD2 (5 bases each). V dropped 11 bases and J dropped 3 bases, with 16 bases sitting between them. The CDR3 extends over 14 amino acids. In germline, CDR1 is MDHEN, CDR2 SYDVKM. This chain's CDR3 is CAVPGPLYTGELFF. CDR3 bases: TGTGCCGTACCGGGACCACTTTACACCGGGGAGCTGTTTTTT. Combining the CDR3 with reference TRBV28 and TRBJ2-2 gives the whole variable domain DVKVTQSSRYLVKRTGEKVFLECVQDMDHENMFWYRQDPGLGLRLIYFSYDVKMKEKGDIPEGYSVSREKKERFSLILESASTNQTSMYLCAVPGPLYTGELFFGEGSRLTVL.

This clonotype was counted a few times. V and J are TRBV20-1 and TRBJ2-1; D call uncertain. CDR3 size: 11 residues. Germline CDR1 and CDR2: DFQATT and SNEGSKA (reference sequence). Trimming took off 1 base at V and 2 bases at J, with 0 bases between the two ends. The CDR3 DNA is TGCAGTGCTAGAGCCTACAATGAGCAGTTCTTC. It yields the protein CSARAYNEQFF.

The V gene is TRBV5-1, the J gene TRBJ2-2; 8 nucleotides match TRBD2. Trimming took 0 bases from V and 0 from J; bases not matched to a gene: 1. The CDR3 has 16 amino acids. The germline V gene has CDR1 SGHRS and CDR2 YFSETQ. CDR3 DNA: TGCGCCAGCAGCTTGGCACTAGCGGCGAACACCGGGGAGCTGTTTTTT. As protein: CASSLALAANTGELFF.

The CDR3 sequence: CSATGGGVSSYEQYF. CDR3 nucleotide sequence: TGCAGTGCTACCGGAGGGGGGGTGAGCTCCTACGAGCAGTACTTC. V usage is TRBV20-1 and J usage is TRBJ2-7, with D tentatively TRBD2 (7 bases). Per germline, CDR1 DFQATT and CDR2 SNEGSKA (reference sequence). The CDR3 is 15 amino acids. V lost 4 bases and J lost 0, with 16 bases in between.

This chain connects TRBV5-1 to TRBJ1-5, with 12 bases identical to TRBD1. The CDR3 is 14 amino acids. Germline values: CDR1 SGHRS, CDR2 YFSETQ. V trimming: 5 bases; J trimming: 7 bases; junction bases outside the gene matches: 4. The DNA of the CDR3 is TGCGCCAGCAGACCCGGGACAGGGGGCCAGCCCCAGCATTTT. Amino acids: CASRPGTGGQPQHF. The variable domain in full, completed from reference TRBV5-1 and TRBJ1-5, reads KAGVTQTPRYLIKTRGQQVTLSCSPISGHRSVSWYQQTPGQGLQFLFEYFSETQRNKGNFPGRFSGRQFSNSRSEMNVSTLELGDSALYLCASRPGTGGQPQHFGDGTRLSIL.

Only a few counts were recorded for this clonotype. The chain recombines TRBV27 with TRBJ1-2, with D possibly being TRBD1 (5 bases). V was shortened by 6 bases and J by 7 bases, with 24 bases between the two germline ends. The CDR3 sequence is 16 residues long. Germline loops: CDR1 MNHEY, CDR2 SMNVEV (reference sequence). As DNA, the CDR3 is TGTGCCAGCAGCTCACGGGCAGGGCAAATCTTAGGTGGCTACACCTTC. It specifies CASSSRAGQILGGYTF.

The rearrangement uses TRBV2 and TRBJ1-6; D is perhaps TRBD1 (5 bases). This CDR3 spans 16 amino acids. CDR1 is SNHLY and CDR2 is FYNNEI in the germline V gene. V dropped 5 bases and J dropped 7 bases, with 18 bases sitting between them. CDR3 nucleotide sequence: TGTGCCAGCAGTTCCCGAATACCTGGGGGGAATTCACCCCTCCACTTT. Its protein is CASSSRIPGGNSPLHF.

The chain recombines TRBV10-3 with TRBJ2-7; 8 nucleotides agree with TRBD1. The CDR3 covers 14 residues. CDR1 and CDR2 (germline): ENHRY, SYGVKD. V gave up 9 bases and J gave up 3 bases; unmatched junction bases: 10. The CDR3 loop reads CAIPGGPQYYEQYV. The DNA of the CDR3 is TGTGCCATACCAGGGGGCCCACAATACTACGAGCAGTACGTC.

The chain links TRBV29-1 to TRBJ1-1, with D perhaps matching TRBD1 (5 bases). This CDR3 has 11 amino acids. V was clipped by 4 bases and J by 4 bases, with 7 bases between them. Germline assignment: CDR1 SQVTM and CDR2 ANQGSEA. The CDR3, as DNA: TGCAGCGTTGTTGGGGGCACTGAAGCTTTCTTT. Protein: CSVVGGTEAFF.